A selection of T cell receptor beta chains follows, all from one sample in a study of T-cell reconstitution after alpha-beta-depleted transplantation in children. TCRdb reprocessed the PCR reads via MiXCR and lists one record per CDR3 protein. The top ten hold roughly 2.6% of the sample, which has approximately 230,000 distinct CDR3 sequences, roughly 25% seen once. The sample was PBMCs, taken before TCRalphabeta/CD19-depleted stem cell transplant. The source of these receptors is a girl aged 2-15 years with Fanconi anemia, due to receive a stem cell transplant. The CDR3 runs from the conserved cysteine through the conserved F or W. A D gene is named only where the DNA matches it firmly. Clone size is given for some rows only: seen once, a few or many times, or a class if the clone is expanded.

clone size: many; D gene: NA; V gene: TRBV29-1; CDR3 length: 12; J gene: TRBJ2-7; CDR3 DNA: TGCAGCGTTGCAGGGGATAAGTACGAGCAGTACTTC; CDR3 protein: CSVAGDKYEQYF
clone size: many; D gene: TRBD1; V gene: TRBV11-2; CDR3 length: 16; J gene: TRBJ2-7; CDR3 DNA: TGTGCCAGCAGCCCACACTGGGACAGGGGAGCCTACGAGCAGTACTTC; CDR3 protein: CASSPHWDRGAYEQYF
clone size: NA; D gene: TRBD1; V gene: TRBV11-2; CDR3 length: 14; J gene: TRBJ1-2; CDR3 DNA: TGTGCTAGCAGCCTGGGACAGGGCCCTTCTGGCTACACCTTC; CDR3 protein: CASSLGQGPSGYTF
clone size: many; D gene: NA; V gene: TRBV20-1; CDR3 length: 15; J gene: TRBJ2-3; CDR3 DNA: TGCAGTGCTAGAGTTCACTTCCTTATGACAGATACGCAGTATTTT; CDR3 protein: CSARVHFLMTDTQYF
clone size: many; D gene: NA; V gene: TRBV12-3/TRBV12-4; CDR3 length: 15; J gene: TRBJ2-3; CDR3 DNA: TGTGCCAGCAGAGCACTAGGACGAAGCACAGATACGCAGTATTTT; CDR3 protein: CASRALGRSTDTQYF
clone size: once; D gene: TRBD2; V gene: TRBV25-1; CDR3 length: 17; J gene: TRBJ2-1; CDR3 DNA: TGTGCCAGCAGTGAATACCTTAGCGGGAGAGGGTACAATGAGCAGTTCTTC; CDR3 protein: CASSEYLSGRGYNEQFF
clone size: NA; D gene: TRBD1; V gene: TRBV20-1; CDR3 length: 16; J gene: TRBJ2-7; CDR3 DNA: TGCAGTGCTAGAGATCCCTGGGACAGGGACCGACACGAGCAGTACTTC; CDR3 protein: CSARDPWDRDRHEQYF
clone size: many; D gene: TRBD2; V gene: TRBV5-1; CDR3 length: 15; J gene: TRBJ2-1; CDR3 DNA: TGCGCCAGCAGCTTCGTGACTAGCGGGAGCCATGAGCAGTTCTTC; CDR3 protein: CASSFVTSGSHEQFF
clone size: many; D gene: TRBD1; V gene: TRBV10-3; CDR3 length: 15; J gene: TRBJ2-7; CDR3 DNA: TGTGCCATCAGTGCCGGGACAGCACGATCCTACGAGCAGTACTTC; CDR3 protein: CAISAGTARSYEQYF
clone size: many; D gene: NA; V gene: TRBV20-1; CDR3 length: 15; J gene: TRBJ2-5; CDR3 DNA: TGCAGTGCTAGAGACTACCGGGACATCCAAGAGACCCAGTACTTC; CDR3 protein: CSARDYRDIQETQYF
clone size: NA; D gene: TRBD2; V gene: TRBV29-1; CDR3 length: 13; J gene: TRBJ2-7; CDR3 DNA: TGCAGCGTCCTCGGGACTAGCAGGAACGAGCAGTACTTC; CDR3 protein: CSVLGTSRNEQYF
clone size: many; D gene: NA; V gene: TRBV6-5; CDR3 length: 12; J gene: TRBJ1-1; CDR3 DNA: TGTGCCAGCAGGGATTACAGGAGTGAAGCTTTCTTT; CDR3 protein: CASRDYRSEAFF
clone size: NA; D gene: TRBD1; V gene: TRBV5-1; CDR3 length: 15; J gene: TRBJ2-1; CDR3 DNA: TGCGCCAGCAGCTTGCGGGACAGGGCCGTCGGTGAGCAGTTCTTC; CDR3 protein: CASSLRDRAVGEQFF
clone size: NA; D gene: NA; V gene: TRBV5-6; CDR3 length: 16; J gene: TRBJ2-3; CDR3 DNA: TGTGCCAGCAGCTTGCGGCTAGCGCTCAACACAGATACGCAGTATTTT; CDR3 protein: CASSLRLALNTDTQYF
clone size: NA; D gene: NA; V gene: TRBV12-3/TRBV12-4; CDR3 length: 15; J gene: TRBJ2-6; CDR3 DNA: TGTGCCAGCCTCACGGCGGTCGCTGGGGCCAACGTCCTGACTTTC; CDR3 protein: CASLTAVAGANVLTF
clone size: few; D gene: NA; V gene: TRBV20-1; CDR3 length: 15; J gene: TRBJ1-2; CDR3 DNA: TGCAGTGCTAGAGATCGAGGGTGGGTCAACTATGGCTACACCTTC; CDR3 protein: CSARDRGWVNYGYTF
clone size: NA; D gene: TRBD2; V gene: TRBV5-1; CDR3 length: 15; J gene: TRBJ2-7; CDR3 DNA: TGCGCCAGCAGTCACGGACTAGCGGGAGTATACGAGCAGTACTTC; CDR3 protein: CASSHGLAGVYEQYF
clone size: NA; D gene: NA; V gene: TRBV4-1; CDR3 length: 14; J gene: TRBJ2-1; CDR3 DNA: TGCGCCAGCAGCCAAGTAGGGTCAAACAATGAGCAGTTCTTC; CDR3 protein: CASSQVGSNNEQFF
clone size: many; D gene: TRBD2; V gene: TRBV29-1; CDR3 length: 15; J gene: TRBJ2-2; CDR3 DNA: TGCAGCGGCATAGGGACTAGCGGGAGTTCCGGGGAGCTGTTTTTT; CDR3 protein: CSGIGTSGSSGELFF
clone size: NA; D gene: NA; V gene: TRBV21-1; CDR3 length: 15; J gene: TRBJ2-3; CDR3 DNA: TGTGCCAGCAGCAAACGACGGGATCGCACAGATACGCAGTATTTT; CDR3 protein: CASSKRRDRTDTQYF
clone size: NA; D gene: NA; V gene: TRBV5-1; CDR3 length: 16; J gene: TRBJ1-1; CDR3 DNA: TGCGCCAGCAGCCCCTATGGAGTGGGGATGAACACTGAAGCTTTCTTT; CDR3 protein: CASSPYGVGMNTEAFF
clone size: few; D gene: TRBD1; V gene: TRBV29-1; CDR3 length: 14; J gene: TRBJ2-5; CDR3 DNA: TGCAGCGTTTTGGGCAGGGGGTCCCAAGAGACCCAGTACTTC; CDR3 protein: CSVLGRGSQETQYF
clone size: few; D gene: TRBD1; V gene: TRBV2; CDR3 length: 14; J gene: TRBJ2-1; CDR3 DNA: TGTGCCAGCAAGAGGGACAGGGCCTACAATGAGCAGTTCTTC; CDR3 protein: CASKRDRAYNEQFF
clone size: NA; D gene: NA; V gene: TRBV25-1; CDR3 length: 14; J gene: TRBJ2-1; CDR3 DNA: TGTGCCAGCAGTGATCGGGGCAGGGTGAATGAGCAGTTCTTC; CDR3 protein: CASSDRGRVNEQFF
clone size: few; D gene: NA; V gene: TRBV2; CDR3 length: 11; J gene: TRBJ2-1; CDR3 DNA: TGTGCCAATCCAACAAGGTGGGAGCAGTTCTTC; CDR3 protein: CANPTRWEQFF
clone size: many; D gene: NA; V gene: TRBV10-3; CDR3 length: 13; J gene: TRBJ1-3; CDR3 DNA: TGTGCCATCGAGGGAGGGGCTGGAAACACCATATATTTT; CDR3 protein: CAIEGGAGNTIYF
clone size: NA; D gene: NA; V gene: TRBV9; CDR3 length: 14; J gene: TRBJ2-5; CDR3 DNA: TGTGCCAGCAGCACAGAACTAGCCCAGGGGACCCAGTACTTC; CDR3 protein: CASSTELAQGTQYF
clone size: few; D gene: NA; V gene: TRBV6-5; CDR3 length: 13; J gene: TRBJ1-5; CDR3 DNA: TGTGCCAGCAGTTACAACAGGTATCAGCCCCAGCATTTT; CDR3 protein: CASSYNRYQPQHF
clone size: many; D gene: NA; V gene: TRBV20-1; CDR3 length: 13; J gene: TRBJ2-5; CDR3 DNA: TGCAGTGCTCCACATAATATACAAGAGACCCAGTACTTC; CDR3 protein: CSAPHNIQETQYF
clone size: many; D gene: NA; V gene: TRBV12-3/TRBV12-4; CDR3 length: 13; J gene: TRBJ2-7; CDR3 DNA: TGTGCCAGCAGTTTATTCACCTTCTACGAGCAGTACTTC; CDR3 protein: CASSLFTFYEQYF
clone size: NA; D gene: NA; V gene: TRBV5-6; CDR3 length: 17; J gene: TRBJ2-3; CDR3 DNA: TGTGCCAGCAGCCCAGGGCTCAGGGGACCTAGCACAGATACGCAGTATTTT; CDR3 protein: CASSPGLRGPSTDTQYF
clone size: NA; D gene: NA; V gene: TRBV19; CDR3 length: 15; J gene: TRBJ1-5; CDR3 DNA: TGTGCCAGTAGTAGCTCCCAGGGACCCAATCAGCCCCAGCATTTT; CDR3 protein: CASSSSQGPNQPQHF
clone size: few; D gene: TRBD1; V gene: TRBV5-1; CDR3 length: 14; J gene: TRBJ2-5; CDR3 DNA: TGCGCCAGCGGACAGGGAGACCACGACGAGACCCAGTACTTC; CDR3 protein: CASGQGDHDETQYF
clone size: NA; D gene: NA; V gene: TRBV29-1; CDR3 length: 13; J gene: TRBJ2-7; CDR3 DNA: TGCAGCGTATGGGACTTAGGCTCCTACGAGCAGTACTTC; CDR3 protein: CSVWDLGSYEQYF
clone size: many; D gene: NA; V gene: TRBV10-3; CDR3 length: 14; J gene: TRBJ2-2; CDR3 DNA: TGTGCCACCGGGGGCCAGGGGGGAACCGGGGAGCTGTTTTTT; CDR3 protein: CATGGQGGTGELFF